This T cell receptor beta chain was captured in a study of blood T cell repertoires in COVID-19. Study-level information: Acute and convalescent COVID-19 samples came from the United States, Italy and Spain.

This clone has a handful of counts. The CDR3 runs 15 residues. Trimming took 3 bases from V and 1 from J, leaving 12 bases between them. Germline values: CDR1 SEHNR, CDR2 FQNEAQ (reference sequence). The table came from immunoSEQ multiplex PCR; TCRdb's copy has only in-frame clones and leaves some out. The sample contains hundreds of thousands of clones, less than 85% of which appear only once. Specimen: peripheral blood. The genes are TRBV7-9 and TRBJ2-5; D may be TRBD1 (6 bases). This receptor was obtained from a woman in her late teens or twenties with acute or convalescent COVID-19. DNA for the CDR3: TGTGCCAGCAGCTTGGGGACACTGGCCCAAGAGACCCAGTACTTC. Translation gives CASSLGTLAQETQYF.